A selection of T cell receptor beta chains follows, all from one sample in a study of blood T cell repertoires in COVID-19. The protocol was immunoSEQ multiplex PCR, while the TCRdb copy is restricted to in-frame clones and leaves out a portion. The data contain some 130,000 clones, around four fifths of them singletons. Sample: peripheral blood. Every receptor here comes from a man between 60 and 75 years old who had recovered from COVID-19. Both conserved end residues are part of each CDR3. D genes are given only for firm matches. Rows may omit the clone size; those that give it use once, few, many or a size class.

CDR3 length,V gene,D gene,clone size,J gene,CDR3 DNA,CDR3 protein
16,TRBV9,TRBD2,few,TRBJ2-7,TGTGCCAGCAGCGTAGTGGCGGGAGGGCCCTCCAACGAGCAGTACTTC,CASSVVAGGPSNEQYF
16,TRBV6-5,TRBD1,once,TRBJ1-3,TGTGCCAGCAGTTCCCGGAGACAGGGGGCTGGAAACACCATATATTTT,CASSSRRQGAGNTIYF
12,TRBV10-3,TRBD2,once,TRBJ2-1,TGTGCCATCAGTCTAGCGGACAATGAGCAGTTCTTC,CAISLADNEQFF
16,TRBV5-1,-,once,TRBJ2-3,TGCGCCAGCAGCCACAGTGAGTCGCCGGGCACAGATACGCAGTATTTT,CASSHSESPGTDTQYF
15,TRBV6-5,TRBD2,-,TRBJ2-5,TGTGCCAGCAGTCGAAACTCGGGAGGGCTGGAGACCCAGTACTTC,CASSRNSGGLETQYF
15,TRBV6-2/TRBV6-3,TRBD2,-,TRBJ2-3,TGTGCCAGCAGTCGTAGCGGGAGCGTGGAAGATACGCAGTATTTT,CASSRSGSVEDTQYF
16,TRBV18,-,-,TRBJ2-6,TGTGCCAGCTCACCACGGGGCAACTCTGGGGCCAACGTCCTGACTTTC,CASSPRGNSGANVLTF
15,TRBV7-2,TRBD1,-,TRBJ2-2,TGTGCCAGCAGCTTAGTGCAGGGGGCAACCGGGGAGCTGTTTTTT,CASSLVQGATGELFF
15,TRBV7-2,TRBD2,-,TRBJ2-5,TGTGCCAGCAGCTTAGTAGCGGGAGAAAGGGAGACCCAGTACTTC,CASSLVAGERETQYF
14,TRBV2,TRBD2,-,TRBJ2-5,TGTGCAGACGGGGGGGGATCGTACCAAGAGACCCAGTACTTC,CADGGGSYQETQYF
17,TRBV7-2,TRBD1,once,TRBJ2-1,TGTGCCAGCAGCTTAGCCGGGACAGGGTCTTTTAGGAATGAGCAGTTCTTC,CASSLAGTGSFRNEQFF
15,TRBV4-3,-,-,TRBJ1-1,TGCGCCAGCAGCCAAGGCAGTAAGATGAACACTGAAGCTTTCTTT,CASSQGSKMNTEAFF
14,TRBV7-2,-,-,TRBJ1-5,TGTGCCAGCAGCTTAGAGGCGGGGAATCAGCCCCAGCATTTT,CASSLEAGNQPQHF
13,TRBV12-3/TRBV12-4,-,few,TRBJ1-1,TGTGCCAGCAGTTTCCTAGGGGACACTGAAGCTTTCTTT,CASSFLGDTEAFF
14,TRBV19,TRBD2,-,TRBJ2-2,TGTGCCAGTAAGCGGGAACTTAACACCGGGGAGCTGTTTTTT,CASKRELNTGELFF
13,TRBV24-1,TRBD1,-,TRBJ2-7,TGTGCCACCAGTGACAATGGACAGGGCAAGCAGTACTTC,CATSDNGQGKQYF
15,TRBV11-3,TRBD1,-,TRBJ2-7,TGTGCCAGCAGCTTGGACAGGGAGGAATCCTACGAGCAGTACTTC,CASSLDREESYEQYF
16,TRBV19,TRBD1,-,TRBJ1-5,TGTGCCAGTAGTGTGACAGGGCCTTACACCCGTCAGCCCCAGCATTTT,CASSVTGPYTRQPQHF
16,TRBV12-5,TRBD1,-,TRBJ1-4,TGTGCTAGTGGTTTGTCATTGACAGGGGATGGGGAAAAACTGTTTTTT,CASGLSLTGDGEKLFF
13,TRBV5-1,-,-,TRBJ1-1,TGCGCCAGCAGCTTGGCCTCAGGAACTGAAGCTTTCTTT,CASSLASGTEAFF
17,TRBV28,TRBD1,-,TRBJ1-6,TGTGCCAGCAGTTTATGGGGGACAGGGGGCAATACTTCACCCCTCCACTTT,CASSLWGTGGNTSPLHF
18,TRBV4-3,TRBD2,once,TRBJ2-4,TGCGCCAGCAGCCAAGAACCCCCACTAGCGGGAGGGGAAAACATTCAGTACTTC,CASSQEPPLAGGENIQYF
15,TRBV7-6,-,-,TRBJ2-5,TGTGCCAGCAGCTTAAATCCACTGCCCCGAGAGACCCAGTACTTC,CASSLNPLPRETQYF
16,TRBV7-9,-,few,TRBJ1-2,TGTGCCAGCAGCTCGGGCGGGGAGGGATCCACGGCTGGCTACACCTTC,CASSSGGEGSTAGYTF
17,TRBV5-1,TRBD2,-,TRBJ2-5,TGCGCCAGCAGCTCCGGTCCCGGGACTAGCGGGCAAGAGACCCAGTACTTC,CASSSGPGTSGQETQYF
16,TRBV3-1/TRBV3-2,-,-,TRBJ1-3,TGTGCCAGCAGCCTATCAGGGAATTCTGCCGGAAACACCATATATTTT,CASSLSGNSAGNTIYF
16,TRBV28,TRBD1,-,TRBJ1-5,TGTGCCAGCAGTCCGCCGACAGGGAGAAGCAATCAGCCCCAGCATTTT,CASSPPTGRSNQPQHF
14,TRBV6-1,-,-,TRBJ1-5,TGTGCCAGCAGTGAAATACGGAGCAATCAGCCCCAGCATTTT,CASSEIRSNQPQHF
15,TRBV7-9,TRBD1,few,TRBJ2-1,TGTGCCAGCATCCGGACAGGGGACACCTACAATGAGCAGTTCTTC,CASIRTGDTYNEQFF
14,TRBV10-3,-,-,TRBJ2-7,TGTGCCATCGGTCCGCGGCAGGGTCTGTACGAGCAGTACTTC,CAIGPRQGLYEQYF
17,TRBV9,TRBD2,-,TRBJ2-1,TGTGCCAGCAGCCCACCGGGGACTAGCGGGAGTTTCGGTGAGCAGTTCTTC,CASSPPGTSGSFGEQFF
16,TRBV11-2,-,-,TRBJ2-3,TGTGCCAGCAGCCTCACAGGGGGAGGGGATGTAGATACGCAGTATTTT,CASSLTGGGDVDTQYF
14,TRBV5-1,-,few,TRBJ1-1,TGCGCCAGCAGCAACAACAGGGTTACCACTGAAGCTTTCTTT,CASSNNRVTTEAFF
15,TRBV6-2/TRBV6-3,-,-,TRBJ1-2,TGTGCCAGCAGTTACGGAGACCGAGACCATTATGGCTACACCTTC,CASSYGDRDHYGYTF
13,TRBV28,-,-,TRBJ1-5,TGTGCCAGCAGTACAGGGTGGGGGCAGCCCCAGCATTTT,CASSTGWGQPQHF
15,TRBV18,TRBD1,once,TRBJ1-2,TGTGCCAGCTCACCCTCCGGCGGAGGGGGCGGCGGCTACACCTTC,CASSPSGGGGGGYTF
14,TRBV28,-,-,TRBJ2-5,TGTGCCAGCAGTTCCCCGGGACTTCAAGAGACCCAGTACTTC,CASSSPGLQETQYF
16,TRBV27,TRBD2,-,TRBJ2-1,TGTGCCAGCAGCCCTATCAGACTAGCGGGCGGAAATGAGCAGTTCTTC,CASSPIRLAGGNEQFF
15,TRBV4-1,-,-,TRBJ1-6,TGCGCCAGCAGCCACTCCGTCGGGGGAAATTCACCCCTCCACTTT,CASSHSVGGNSPLHF
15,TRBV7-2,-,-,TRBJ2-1,TGTGCCAGCAGCAAGCCATCACAGGGCTACAATGAGCAGTTCTTC,CASSKPSQGYNEQFF
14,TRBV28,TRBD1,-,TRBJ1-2,TGTGCCAGCAGTTTTGGACAGGGCTTGGGTGGCTACACCTTC,CASSFGQGLGGYTF